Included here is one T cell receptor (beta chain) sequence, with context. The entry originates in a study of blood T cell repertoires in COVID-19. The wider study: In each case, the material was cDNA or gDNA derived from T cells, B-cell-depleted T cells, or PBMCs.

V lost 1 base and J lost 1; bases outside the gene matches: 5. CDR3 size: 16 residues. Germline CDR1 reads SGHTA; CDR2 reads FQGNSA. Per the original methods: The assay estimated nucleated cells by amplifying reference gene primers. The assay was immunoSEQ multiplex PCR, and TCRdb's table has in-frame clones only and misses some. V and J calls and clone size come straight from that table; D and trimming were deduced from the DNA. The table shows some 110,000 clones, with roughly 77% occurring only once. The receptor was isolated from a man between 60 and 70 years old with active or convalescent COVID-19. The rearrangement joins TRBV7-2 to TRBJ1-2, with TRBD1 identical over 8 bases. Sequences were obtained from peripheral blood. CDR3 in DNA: TGTGCCAGCAGCTTAGGGCAGGGGGCGGGTAACTATGGCTACACCTTC. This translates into CASSLGQGAGNYGYTF.